The rows below give T cell receptor beta chains drawn from one sample of a study of shared clonotypes between healthy human individuals. Assay: immunoSEQ multiplex PCR; the TCRdb copy retains only in-frame clones and omits some. The sample yields 2 million to 2.5 million clones, 85% to 95% seen once. The source material was naive CD4+ T cells from PBMCs. These TCRs come from a man younger than 30 in good health. Some clones in this sample may be carry-over from other donors' samples. Each CDR3 is given with its conserved first and last residue. Fields, in order: clone size, D gene, J gene, V gene, CDR3 DNA, CDR3 protein. A D gene is named only where the DNA matches it firmly. Clone size, where shown, is once, few, many, or a class for clones that have expanded.

clone size: NA; D gene: NA; J gene: TRBJ1-2; V gene: TRBV28; CDR3 DNA: TGTGCCAGCAGTTCCCCGGGGGGCGGCTATGGCTACACCTTC; CDR3 protein: CASSSPGGGYGYTF
clone size: NA; D gene: TRBD2; J gene: TRBJ2-1; V gene: TRBV28; CDR3 DNA: TGTGCCAGCAGTTTAACTAGCGGGTCCTACAATGAGCAGTTCTTC; CDR3 protein: CASSLTSGSYNEQFF
clone size: NA; D gene: NA; J gene: TRBJ2-1; V gene: TRBV28; CDR3 DNA: TGTGCCAGCAGTTTATCCGCCCACTTTCGGGTAGCGCTGTTCTTC; CDR3 protein: CASSLSAHFRVALFF
clone size: NA; D gene: NA; J gene: TRBJ1-2; V gene: TRBV6-1; CDR3 DNA: TGTGCCAGCAGTGAAGTGCGGGTCAGAGCCCAAGGCTACACCTTC; CDR3 protein: CASSEVRVRAQGYTF
clone size: NA; D gene: NA; J gene: TRBJ1-2; V gene: TRBV6-1; CDR3 DNA: TGTGCCAGCAGTGAAGTTATGGCAGGGGTCTATGGCTACACCTTC; CDR3 protein: CASSEVMAGVYGYTF
clone size: few; D gene: TRBD1; J gene: TRBJ1-5; V gene: TRBV19; CDR3 DNA: TGTGCCAGTAGTGGCCGACGGGACAGACTTAGCAATCAGCCCCAGCATTTT; CDR3 protein: CASSGRRDRLSNQPQHF
clone size: NA; D gene: NA; J gene: TRBJ2-1; V gene: TRBV28; CDR3 DNA: TGTGCCAGCAGTAAACTGTTCGGGCTCCGGGAGCAGTTCTTC; CDR3 protein: CASSKLFGLREQFF
clone size: NA; D gene: NA; J gene: TRBJ1-5; V gene: TRBV4-1; CDR3 DNA: TGCGCCAGCAGCCGAACGGCGGCCAATCAGCCCCAGCATTTT; CDR3 protein: CASSRTAANQPQHF
clone size: NA; D gene: NA; J gene: TRBJ2-7; V gene: TRBV28; CDR3 DNA: TGTGCCAGCAGTTTAGTCAGCCTACAGTACGAGCAGTACTTC; CDR3 protein: CASSLVSLQYEQYF
clone size: NA; D gene: TRBD2; J gene: TRBJ2-7; V gene: TRBV6-4; CDR3 DNA: TGTGCCAGCAGTCCCGAGACGGGAGGGGGCTACGAGCAGTACTTC; CDR3 protein: CASSPETGGGYEQYF
clone size: NA; D gene: TRBD1; J gene: TRBJ2-6; V gene: TRBV5-8; CDR3 DNA: TGTGCCAGCAGCCCCGGGACAGGAATCTCTGGGGCCAACGTCCTGACTTTC; CDR3 protein: CASSPGTGISGANVLTF
clone size: NA; D gene: NA; J gene: TRBJ2-1; V gene: TRBV28; CDR3 DNA: TGTGCCAGCAGTCCCATAGACCTCGTATCCTACAATGAGCAGTTCTTC; CDR3 protein: CASSPIDLVSYNEQFF
clone size: NA; D gene: TRBD1; J gene: TRBJ1-6; V gene: TRBV30; CDR3 DNA: TGTGCCTGGAGTGTTGGACAGGGGGGTAGTTCACCCCTCCACTTT; CDR3 protein: CAWSVGQGGSSPLHF
clone size: NA; D gene: NA; J gene: TRBJ1-5; V gene: TRBV15; CDR3 DNA: TGTGCCACCAGCAGAGATCGCCCTCGAGAGCCCCAGCATTTT; CDR3 protein: CATSRDRPREPQHF
clone size: NA; D gene: NA; J gene: TRBJ2-7; V gene: TRBV5-4; CDR3 DNA: TGTGCCAGTAAGGAAGGCGAAAGCTCCTACGAGCAGTACTTC; CDR3 protein: CASKEGESSYEQYF
clone size: NA; D gene: TRBD1; J gene: TRBJ2-2; V gene: TRBV11-2; CDR3 DNA: TGTGCCAGCAGCCCCCGTGTACTGGGGACAGGGAGGGCCGGGGAGCTGTTTTTT; CDR3 protein: CASSPRVLGTGRAGELFF
clone size: NA; D gene: NA; J gene: TRBJ1-2; V gene: TRBV4-1; CDR3 DNA: TGCGCCAGCAGCCAAGCGGGACCGGGCGGCTATGGCTACACCTTC; CDR3 protein: CASSQAGPGGYGYTF
clone size: NA; D gene: NA; J gene: TRBJ2-1; V gene: TRBV2; CDR3 DNA: TGTGCCAGCGACGACTACCACAATGAGCAGTTCTTC; CDR3 protein: CASDDYHNEQFF
clone size: NA; D gene: TRBD1; J gene: TRBJ2-3; V gene: TRBV19; CDR3 DNA: TGTGCCAGTATTCAGGACAGGAGCACAGATACGCAGTATTTT; CDR3 protein: CASIQDRSTDTQYF
clone size: NA; D gene: NA; J gene: TRBJ2-2; V gene: TRBV4-1; CDR3 DNA: TGCGCCAGCAGCCAAGATCACGGGGGCCATAACACCGGGGAGCTGTTTTTT; CDR3 protein: CASSQDHGGHNTGELFF
clone size: NA; D gene: NA; J gene: TRBJ2-7; V gene: TRBV7-8; CDR3 DNA: TGTGCCAGCAGCTCGATGGGGACCTTAAGCGACGAGCAGTACTTC; CDR3 protein: CASSSMGTLSDEQYF
clone size: NA; D gene: TRBD2; J gene: TRBJ2-6; V gene: TRBV7-2; CDR3 DNA: TGTGCCAGCAGCTTAATAGGGACTAGTTCTGGGGCCAACGTCCTGACTTTC; CDR3 protein: CASSLIGTSSGANVLTF
clone size: NA; D gene: NA; J gene: TRBJ1-5; V gene: TRBV11-2; CDR3 DNA: TGTGCCAGCAGCCCCGGGTTCAATCAGCCCCAGCATTTT; CDR3 protein: CASSPGFNQPQHF
clone size: NA; D gene: NA; J gene: TRBJ1-2; V gene: TRBV6-5; CDR3 DNA: TGTGCCAGCAGTCGAAACAGGGCCCGCGACTATGGCTACACCTTC; CDR3 protein: CASSRNRARDYGYTF
clone size: NA; D gene: NA; J gene: TRBJ1-2; V gene: TRBV6-5; CDR3 DNA: TGTGCCAGCAGTTACGTGTCGACCGATGGCTACACCTTC; CDR3 protein: CASSYVSTDGYTF
clone size: NA; D gene: NA; J gene: TRBJ2-3; V gene: TRBV10-2; CDR3 DNA: TGCGCCAGCAGAATGGGGGCTCTAAATACGCAGTATTTT; CDR3 protein: CASRMGALNTQYF
clone size: NA; D gene: NA; J gene: TRBJ2-3; V gene: TRBV11-2; CDR3 DNA: TGTGCCAGCAGCTTCCGCGCAGGAAGGTATTTT; CDR3 protein: CASSFRAGRYF
clone size: NA; D gene: NA; J gene: TRBJ2-7; V gene: TRBV18; CDR3 DNA: TGTGCCAGCTCACCTTACGGCGGTACCTACGAGCAGTACTTC; CDR3 protein: CASSPYGGTYEQYF
clone size: NA; D gene: NA; J gene: TRBJ1-2; V gene: TRBV18; CDR3 DNA: TGTGCCAGCTCACCACCGGGTCCAGGGGCTAATGGCTACACCTTC; CDR3 protein: CASSPPGPGANGYTF
clone size: NA; D gene: NA; J gene: TRBJ1-1; V gene: TRBV7-9; CDR3 DNA: TGTGCCAGCAGCTCTCAGGGGAACACTGAAGCTTTCTTT; CDR3 protein: CASSSQGNTEAFF
clone size: NA; D gene: TRBD2; J gene: TRBJ2-1; V gene: TRBV11-2; CDR3 DNA: TGTGCCAGCAGCTTAGGGACTAGCGGGACCAATGAGCAGTTCTTC; CDR3 protein: CASSLGTSGTNEQFF
clone size: NA; D gene: NA; J gene: TRBJ1-2; V gene: TRBV28; CDR3 DNA: TGTGCCAGCAGTTTGGGGACCCATTTAAGTGGCTACACCTTC; CDR3 protein: CASSLGTHLSGYTF
clone size: NA; D gene: NA; J gene: TRBJ1-4; V gene: TRBV16; CDR3 DNA: TGTGCCACCTGTAGGGGGACTAATGAAAAACTGTTTTTT; CDR3 protein: CATCRGTNEKLFF
clone size: few; D gene: NA; J gene: TRBJ1-3; V gene: TRBV6-6; CDR3 DNA: TGTGCCAGCAGTTACGGACAGCCTTCTGGAAACACCATATATTTT; CDR3 protein: CASSYGQPSGNTIYF
clone size: once; D gene: TRBD2; J gene: TRBJ2-7; V gene: TRBV11-2; CDR3 DNA: TGTGCCAGCAGCTTAGGGGGCGGGAGGGCCTACGAGCAGTACTTC; CDR3 protein: CASSLGGGRAYEQYF
clone size: NA; D gene: TRBD1; J gene: TRBJ2-2; V gene: TRBV5-1; CDR3 DNA: TGCGCCAGCAGGGACGGGACAGGGGTTAACACCGGGGAGCTGTTTTTT; CDR3 protein: CASRDGTGVNTGELFF
clone size: NA; D gene: NA; J gene: TRBJ2-2; V gene: TRBV5-1; CDR3 DNA: TGCGCCAGCAGCTCCCGGCCGGGGGATGTATCCGGGGAGCTGTTTTTT; CDR3 protein: CASSSRPGDVSGELFF
clone size: once; D gene: NA; J gene: TRBJ1-5; V gene: TRBV28; CDR3 DNA: TGTGCCACTGAGGGCAGCCTCAATCAGCCCCAGCATTTT; CDR3 protein: CATEGSLNQPQHF
clone size: NA; D gene: TRBD2; J gene: TRBJ2-1; V gene: TRBV11-3; CDR3 DNA: TGTGCCAGCAGCTTAGACGGACTAGCGGGAAACAATGAGCAGTTCTTC; CDR3 protein: CASSLDGLAGNNEQFF
clone size: NA; D gene: NA; J gene: TRBJ2-6; V gene: TRBV6-5; CDR3 DNA: TGTGCCACCAGGTCTTCTGGGGCCAACGTCCTGACTTTC; CDR3 protein: CATRSSGANVLTF
clone size: NA; D gene: NA; J gene: TRBJ1-2; V gene: TRBV19; CDR3 DNA: TGTGCCAGTAGTCGTTGGGGAGACTATGGCTACACCTTC; CDR3 protein: CASSRWGDYGYTF